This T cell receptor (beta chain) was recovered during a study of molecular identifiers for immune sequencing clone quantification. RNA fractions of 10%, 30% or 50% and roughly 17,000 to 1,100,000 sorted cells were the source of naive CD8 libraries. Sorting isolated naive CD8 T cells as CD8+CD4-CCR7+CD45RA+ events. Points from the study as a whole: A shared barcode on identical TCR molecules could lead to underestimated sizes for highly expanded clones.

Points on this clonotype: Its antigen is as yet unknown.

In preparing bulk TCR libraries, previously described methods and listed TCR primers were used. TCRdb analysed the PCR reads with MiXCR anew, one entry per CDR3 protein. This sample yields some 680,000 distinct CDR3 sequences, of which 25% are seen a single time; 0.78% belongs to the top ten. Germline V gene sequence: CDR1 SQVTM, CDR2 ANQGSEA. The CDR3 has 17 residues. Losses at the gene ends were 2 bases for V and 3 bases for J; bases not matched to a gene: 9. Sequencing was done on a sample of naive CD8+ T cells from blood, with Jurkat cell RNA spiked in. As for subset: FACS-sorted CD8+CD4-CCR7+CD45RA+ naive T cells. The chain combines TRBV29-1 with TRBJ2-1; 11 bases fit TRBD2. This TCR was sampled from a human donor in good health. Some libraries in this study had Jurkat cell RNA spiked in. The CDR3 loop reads CSVEWLAGGRFYNEQFF. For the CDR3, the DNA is TGCAGCGTTGAATGGCTAGCGGGGGGTCGTTTCTACAATGAGCAGTTCTTC.